The 31 T cell receptor beta chains presented below share a single source sample, sequenced in a study of CD8 T cells in ankylosing spondylitis. Overall study results and limits: Characteristic of ankylosing spondylitis blood, it appeared, was a TCR beta motif comprising 7 to 9 highly homologous variants.

Their specific antigens are unknown. TCRdb fed the 5' RACE reads into MiXCR, producing one record per CDR3 protein. The sample lists about 750,000 distinct CDR3 sequences; 19% were seen once. Sequencing was done on a sample of blood, either unsorted or a sorted T cell fraction (not recorded which). All receptors derive from a male donor with ankylosing spondylitis.

The chain carries TRBV28 and TRBJ1-5; D remains ambiguous. V shed 7 bases and J shed 2 bases, with 12 bases lying between them. The CDR3 extends over 14 amino acids. Germline assignment: CDR1 MDHEN and CDR2 SYDVKM. CDR3 bases: TGTGCCAGCACCAGACCGGTCGGCAATCAGCCCCAGCATTTT. Amino acid sequence: CASTRPVGNQPQHF.

The genes are TRBV5-1 and TRBJ2-7; 7 bases line up with TRBD1. V trimming: 1 base; J trimming: 3 bases; junction bases outside the gene matches: 7. The CDR3 contains 15 residues. Germline V lookup: CDR1 SGHRS, CDR2 YFSETQ. The DNA for the CDR3 is TGCGCCAGCAGCTTGTCAGTTGGGACAGTCTACGAGCAGTACTTC. It specifies CASSLSVGTVYEQYF.

The chain links TRBV9 to TRBJ1-1; no firm D call. V was pared by 0 bases and J by 2 bases, with 11 bases between. This CDR3 comprises 15 residues. Germline V lookup: CDR1 SGDLS, CDR2 YYNGEE. CDR3: CASSVGYTINTEAFF. In DNA form, the CDR3 reads TGTGCCAGCAGCGTAGGGTACACCATCAACACTGAAGCTTTCTTT.

The rearrangement joins TRBV3-1 to TRBJ2-1; tentatively, D is TRBD2 (6 bases). V was clipped by 2 bases and J by 8 bases, with 7 bases between them. Germline V gene lookup returns CDR1 LGHDT and CDR2 YNNKEL (reference sequence). CDR3 size: 12 residues. The CDR3 is CASSQTSYEQFF. Written as DNA, the CDR3 is TGTGCCAGCAGCCAAACTAGCTATGAGCAGTTCTTC.

This clonotype showed up many times. V is TRBV12-3 or TRBV12-4 and J is TRBJ2-3; 9 bases line up with TRBD2. The length of the CDR3 is 14 residues. J gave up 5 bases and V 5 bases, and 5 bases lay outside the gene matches. The CDR3 DNA sequence: TGTGCCAGCAGTAGACGTAGCGGGAGAGATACGCAGTATTTT. Its protein product is CASSRRSGRDTQYF.

This chain links TRBV4-3 with TRBJ1-5; a possible D gene is TRBD1 (6 bases). Trimming removed 3 bases at V and 6 bases at J, with 24 bases between. Germline values: CDR1 LGHNA, CDR2 YSLEER. The CDR3 is 18 amino acids. The CDR3 bases are TGCGCCAGCAGCCATGACCCCCCGAGGGGGGGCGTAGGTCAGCCCCAGCATTTT. Translated: CASSHDPPRGGVGQPQHF.

The chain couples TRBV20-1 to TRBJ1-5; 9 positions match TRBD1. The CDR3 covers 15 residues. Germline lookup yields CDR1 DFQATT and CDR2 SNEGSKA (reference sequence). V trimming: 2 bases; J trimming: 1 base; junction bases outside the gene matches: 3. The CDR3 DNA follows: TGCAGTGCTAGAACAGGACAGGGGAGCAATCAGCCCCAGCATTTT. Translating gives CSARTGQGSNQPQHF.

The chain carries TRBV7-9 and TRBJ2-1, with D possibly matching TRBD1 (6 bases). Per germline, CDR1 SEHNR and CDR2 FQNEAQ (reference sequence). The CDR3 runs to 13 residues. The V gene lost 5 bases and the J gene lost 5 bases, with 10 bases spanning the gap. The CDR3 sequence is CASSIGQNNEQFF. CDR3 sequence (DNA): TGTGCCAGCAGCATCGGACAGAACAATGAGCAGTTCTTC.

The rearrangement uses TRBV19 and TRBJ2-3; no clear D. The V end lost 2 bases, the J end lost 3 bases, and 9 bases lay between the germline ends. CDR3 size: 14 residues. Per the germline V gene, CDR1 is LNHDA and CDR2 is SQIVND (reference sequence). This CDR3 is CASSIPGRTDTQYF. The DNA for the CDR3 is TGTGCCAGTAGTATACCCGGACGTACAGATACGCAGTATTTT. Full variable domain (missing parts from reference TRBV19 and TRBJ2-3): DGGITQSPKYLFRKEGQNVTLSCEQNLNHDAMYWYRQDPGQGLRLIYYSQIVNDFQKGDIAEGYSVSREKKESFPLTVTSAQKNPTAFYLCASSIPGRTDTQYFGPGTRLTVL.

The V gene is TRBV27, the J gene TRBJ1-4, with D unresolved. The CDR3 runs 13 residues. The germline V gene has CDR1 MNHEY and CDR2 SMNVEV (reference sequence). V was cut by 5 bases and J by 7 bases, with 11 bases left in between. The CDR3 loop is CASSKAWGEKLFF. In DNA, the CDR3 is TGTGCCAGCAGTAAGGCCTGGGGTGAAAAACTGTTTTTT.

This chain links TRBV29-1 with TRBJ2-6; no firm D call. The CDR3 is 14 amino acids. CDR1 and CDR2 from the germline V gene are SQVTM and ANQGSEA. Trimming took off 3 bases at V and 1 base at J, with 7 bases between the two ends. The CDR3 DNA follows: TGCAGCGTTGAGTCCTGGTCTGGGGCCAACGTCCTGACTTTC. It is translated as CSVESWSGANVLTF.

The V call is TRBV11-2, the J call TRBJ1-4; no firm D call. The CDR3 length is 14 residues. The germline V and J ends were trimmed by 1 base and 6 bases, with 9 bases remaining between them. Germline V gene lookup returns CDR1 SGHAT and CDR2 FQNNGV. The CDR3 DNA is TGTGCCAGCAGCTTAGTGGGAAGGGATGAAAAACTGTTTTTT. Translated: CASSLVGRDEKLFF.

This clonotype appeared a few times. This chain uses TRBV11-2 with TRBJ1-2; D is unresolved. Trimming removed 5 bases from V and 2 bases from J, with 21 bases in between. Germline CDR1 SGHAT, CDR2 FQNNGV. This CDR3 is 17 amino acids long. The DNA of the CDR3 is TGTGCCAGCAGCCCAACCGGAGTGAGATTCTTAAACTATGGCTACACCTTC. The encoded protein is CASSPTGVRFLNYGYTF.

V usage is TRBV12-3 or TRBV12-4 and J usage is TRBJ1-2; TRBD1 matches 8 bases. The CDR3 is 13 amino acids. The ends lost 7 bases at V and 7 bases at J; junction bases unmatched: 8. CDR3 DNA sequence: TGTGCCAGCATTCAAGCAGGGGGCGGTGGCTACACCTTC. Translated, it gives CASIQAGGGGYTF.

Here the CDR3 DNA reads TGTGCCAGCAGCTTAGGAGGGAGAACTAACTATGGCTACACCTTC. Translated, it gives CASSLGGRTNYGYTF. The chain carries TRBV11-2 and TRBJ1-2, with unresolved D. There are 15 residues in the CDR3. The V gene lost 1 base and the J gene lost 0 bases, with 9 bases spanning the gap. Germline CDR1 is SGHAT and CDR2 is FQNNGV. Full variable domain (outside the CDR3, taken from reference TRBV11-2 and TRBJ1-2): EAGVAQSPRYKIIEKRQSVAFWCNPISGHATLYWYQQILGQGPKLLIQFQNNGVVDDSQLPKDRFSAERLKGVDSTLKIQPAKLEDSAVYLCASSLGGRTNYGYTFGSGTRLTVV.

The chain links TRBV30 to TRBJ1-1; no reliable D call. V was trimmed by 0 bases and J by 1 base, leaving 6 bases between them. CDR1 GTSNPN and CDR2 SVGIG come from the germline V gene (reference sequence). This CDR3 contains 13 residues. CDR3 DNA sequence: TGTGCCTGGAGTGTAAGTAAGAACACTGAAGCTTTCTTT. Amino acid sequence: CAWSVSKNTEAFF.

This clonotype was seen a few times. The chain joins TRBV7-9 to TRBJ2-7; D unresolved. The V end lost 1 base, the J end lost 3 bases, and 10 bases lay between the germline ends. The length of the CDR3 is 14 residues. Per germline, CDR1 SEHNR and CDR2 FQNEAQ (reference sequence). DNA of the CDR3: TGTGCCAGCAGCTTAGTCAGCAAAGTCTACGAGCAGTACTTC. Translation gives CASSLVSKVYEQYF.

This clonotype was counted between two and nine times. This chain uses TRBV12-3 or TRBV12-4 with TRBJ2-1; 9 bases agree with TRBD2. The CDR3 loop spans 14 amino acids. V was clipped by 6 bases and J by 7 bases; unmatched bases: 7. The CDR3 protein is CASSRRAGGNEQFF. In nucleotides, the CDR3 is TGTGCCAGCAGCCGTCGGGCGGGAGGGAATGAGCAGTTCTTC.

V usage is TRBV5-1 and J usage is TRBJ2-2, with TRBD1 matching over 8 bases. Per germline, CDR1 SGHRS and CDR2 YFSETQ. The CDR3 spans 15 residues. V shed 3 bases, J shed 5 bases, and the junction held 6 bases outside the gene matches. The CDR3 sequence is CASSWGTGVTGELFF. The CDR3 bases are TGCGCCAGCAGCTGGGGGACAGGAGTTACCGGGGAGCTGTTTTTT.

This clonotype has just one count. This sequence joins TRBV5-1 and TRBJ1-1, with D possibly matching TRBD1 (5 bases). CDR1 and CDR2 (germline): SGHRS, YFSETQ. The CDR3 loop spans 15 amino acids. V lost 1 base and J 4 bases, leaving 14 bases between the germline ends. In nucleotides, the CDR3 is TGCGCCAGCAGCTTGATATCGCAGGGTTCCACTGAAGCTTTCTTT. It yields the protein CASSLISQGSTEAFF. The full variable domain, its missing parts supplied by reference TRBV5-1 and TRBJ1-1, is KAGVTQTPRYLIKTRGQQVTLSCSPISGHRSVSWYQQTPGQGLQFLFEYFSETQRNKGNFPGRFSGRQFSNSRSEMNVSTLELGDSALYLCASSLISQGSTEAFFGQGTRLTVV.

The V and J genes are TRBV29-1 and TRBJ2-3; D may be TRBD2 (6 bases). The CDR3 covers 16 residues. The V end was cut by 0 bases, the J end by 3 bases, with 16 bases between. Germline-derived CDR1 and CDR2 are SQVTM and ANQGSEA. As DNA, the CDR3 is TGCAGCGTTGAAGATGGGCGGGGAGGATGGACAGATACGCAGTATTTT. This gives the protein CSVEDGRGGWTDTQYF.

The table lists this clonotype with a few counts. This chain's CDR3 is CASSASGGTSSTDTQYF. DNA of the CDR3: TGCGCCAGCAGTGCTAGCGGGGGGACCTCTAGCACAGATACGCAGTATTTT. The V gene is TRBV10-2, the J gene TRBJ2-3; 11 bases are a match to TRBD2. Germline trimming cut 4 bases from V and 0 bases from J; bases unmatched to any gene: 6. The CDR3 sequence is 17 residues long. Germline values: CDR1 WSHSY, CDR2 SAAADI.

The CDR3 loop is CASSHTFWETQYF. As DNA, the CDR3 is TGTGCCAGCAGTCACACCTTCTGGGAGACCCAGTACTTC. The rearrangement links TRBV6-2 or TRBV6-3 to TRBJ2-5; D is undetermined. Trimming stripped 5 bases from V and 5 bases from J, with 12 bases between. The germline V gene has CDR1 MNHEY and CDR2 SVGEGT. CDR3 size: 13 residues.

The chain links TRBV28 to TRBJ1-2, with D unresolved. Trimming removed 6 bases at V and 5 bases at J, with 16 bases between. The CDR3 sequence is 14 residues long. Germline V lookup: CDR1 MDHEN, CDR2 SYDVKM. The CDR3 DNA is TGTGCCAGCAGCCTCTTGTCCCGCCCGTATGGCTACACCTTC. This sequence encodes CASSLLSRPYGYTF.

V usage is TRBV24-1 and J usage is TRBJ2-2; 8 positions match TRBD1. Germline V gene lookup returns CDR1 KGHDR and CDR2 SFDVKD. Losses at the gene ends were 4 bases for V and 2 bases for J; bases not matched to a gene: 5. The CDR3 is 16 amino acids. CDR3 coding DNA: TGTGCCACCAGTGACAACGGACAGGGTAACACCGGGGAGCTGTTTTTT. Its translation: CATSDNGQGNTGELFF.

In its sample, this clonotype was seen a few times. The chain recombines TRBV20-1 with TRBJ1-2; 9 bases match TRBD1. V gave up 5 bases and J gave up 8 bases; unmatched junction bases: 9. Germline assignment: CDR1 DFQATT and CDR2 SNEGSKA (reference sequence). The CDR3 extends over 13 amino acids. The CDR3 DNA reads as TGCAGTGCTTACGACAGGGGGAAGGAAGGCTACACCTTC. Protein sequence: CSAYDRGKEGYTF.

At least ten counts were recorded for this clonotype. The chain has TRBV5-6 and TRBJ1-2, with 10 bases matching TRBD1. The germline gives CDR1 SGHDT, CDR2 YYEEEE. V shed 4 bases, J shed 4 bases, and the junction held 4 bases outside the gene matches. The CDR3 extends over 14 amino acids. The CDR3 DNA sequence: TGTGCCAGCAGCCCGGGACAGGGGACCTATGGCTACACCTTC. Its protein product is CASSPGQGTYGYTF.

This clonotype was seen more than once but under ten times. This chain uses TRBV29-1 with TRBJ1-2; 7 nucleotides match TRBD1. The length of the CDR3 is 15 residues. The germline V gene has CDR1 SQVTM and CDR2 ANQGSEA. V shed 4 bases, J shed 7 bases, and the junction held 15 bases outside the gene matches. The CDR3 sequence: CSVVSHSTGSVGYTF. The CDR3 bases are TGCAGCGTTGTATCCCATTCGACAGGGTCCGTTGGCTACACCTTC.

The V and J genes are TRBV20-1 and TRBJ2-3, with 7 bases lining up with TRBD2. Germline loops: CDR1 DFQATT, CDR2 SNEGSKA (reference sequence). Trimming cost V 1 base and J 3 bases; bases outside gene matches: 4. This CDR3 has 14 residues. CDR3 region: CSARGGRGTDTQYF. DNA for the CDR3: TGCAGTGCTAGAGGCGGGAGAGGGACAGATACGCAGTATTTT.

The sample holds a few counts of this clonotype. This sequence joins TRBV21-1 and TRBJ2-5. TRBV21-1 is described as a pseudogene. The CDR3 extends over 14 amino acids. The CDR3 nucleotides read TGTGCCAGCAGCAAAGAGCGGGGCAACGAGACCCAGTACTTC. Protein product: CASSKERGNETQYF.

The chain has TRBV12-3 or TRBV12-4 and TRBJ2-3; 12 nucleotides align to TRBD2. The trim removed 6 bases at V and 0 bases at J, leaving 13 bases unmatched. The CDR3 covers 19 residues. The CDR3 nucleotides are TGTGCCAGCAGCACCGACCTAGCGGGAGGGACTTCTAGCACAGATACGCAGTATTTT. Translation: CASSTDLAGGTSSTDTQYF.